This T cell receptor beta chain emerged from a study of beta chain features in type 1 diabetes. Overall study results and limits: In type 1 diabetes patients, VDJ junctions had fewer insertions; deletions at these junctions were more frequent. For Type 1 diabetes patients, all four CD4+ subsets carried TCRB CDR3s that were moderately but significantly shorter.

Trimming left V 2 bases short and J 1 base short, with 11 bases between. The CDR3 is 15 residues long. Germline CDR1 is LGHNT and CDR2 is FRNRAP. In its sample, this clone was seen a few times. What it recognizes is unknown. Expressed TCRB transcripts were sequenced, since all the RNA that had been isolated was reverse transcribed. Data came from immunoSEQ multiplex PCR; TCRdb stores just in-frame clones and leaves some out. This table holds around 500,000 clones, more than 9.5% found once. The clonotype originates from a woman aged 18-30 years in good health. The sequencing sample was made of naive CD4+ T cells from blood. This chain links TRBV12-5 with TRBJ1-1; a possible D gene is TRBD1 (6 bases). The CDR3 region is CASGLYGQSNTEAFF. For the CDR3, the DNA is TGTGCTAGTGGTTTGTACGGACAGTCGAACACTGAAGCTTTCTTT. Supplemented by reference TRBV12-5 and TRBJ1-1, the full variable domain reads DARVTQTPRHKVTEMGQEVTMRCQPILGHNTVFWYRQTMMQGLELLAYFRNRAPLDDSGMPKDRFSAEMPDATLATLKIQPSEPRDSAVYFCASGLYGQSNTEAFFGQGTRLTVV.